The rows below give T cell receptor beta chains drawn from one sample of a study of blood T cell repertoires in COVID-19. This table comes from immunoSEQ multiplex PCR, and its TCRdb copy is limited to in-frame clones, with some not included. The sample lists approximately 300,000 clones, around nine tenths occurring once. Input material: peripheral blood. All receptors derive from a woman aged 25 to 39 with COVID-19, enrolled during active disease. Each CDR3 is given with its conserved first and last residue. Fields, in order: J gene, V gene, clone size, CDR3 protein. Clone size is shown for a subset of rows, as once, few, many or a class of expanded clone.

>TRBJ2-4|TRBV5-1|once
CASRDSQVGIQYF
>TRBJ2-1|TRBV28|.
CASSSNWASGNNEQFF
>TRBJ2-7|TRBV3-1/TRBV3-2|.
CASSQKGGGTYEQYF
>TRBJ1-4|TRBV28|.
CASSSGTGAEKLFF
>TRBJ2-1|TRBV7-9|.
CASIQGVHNEQFF
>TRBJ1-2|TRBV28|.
CASSVPGQGFYGYTF
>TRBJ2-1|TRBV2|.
CASRLTSGRKNEQFF
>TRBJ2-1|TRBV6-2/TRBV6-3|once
CASNPHVGSGSYNEQFF
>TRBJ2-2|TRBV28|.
CASRIAGAVTGELFF
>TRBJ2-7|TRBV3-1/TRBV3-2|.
CASSQEVLGGYEQYF
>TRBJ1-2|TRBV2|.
CASSVDRRSGYTF
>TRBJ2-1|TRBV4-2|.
CASSLAGGYEQFF
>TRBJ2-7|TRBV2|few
CASKGSLATSSYEQYF
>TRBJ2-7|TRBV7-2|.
CASSSEAYEQYF
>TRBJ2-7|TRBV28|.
CASERGTSEQYF
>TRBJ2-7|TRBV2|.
CASRGPGRGNTYEQYF
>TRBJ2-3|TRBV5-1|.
CASSLDLRRSLSTDTQYF
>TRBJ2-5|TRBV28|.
CASSSGLAWGQETQYF
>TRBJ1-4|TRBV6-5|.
CASRQGMEKLFF
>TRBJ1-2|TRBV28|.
CASSTTTGPGLHTF
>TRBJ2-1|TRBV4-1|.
CASSQLAGGPGNEQFF
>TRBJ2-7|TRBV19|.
CASSMGTGSSYGEQYF
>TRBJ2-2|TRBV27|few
CASSSSRVTGELFF
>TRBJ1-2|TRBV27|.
CASSTDSRYGYTF
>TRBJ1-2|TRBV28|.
CASSLEAAGVGYTF
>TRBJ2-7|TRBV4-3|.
CASSQDLAGGSRDEQYF
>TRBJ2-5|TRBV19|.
CASRQLAGHQETQYF
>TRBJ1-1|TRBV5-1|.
CASKGASTEAFF
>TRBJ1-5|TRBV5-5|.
CASSFPDQPQHF
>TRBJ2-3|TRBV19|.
CASSSTSSTDTQYF
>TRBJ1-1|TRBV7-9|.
CASTRGRTEAFF
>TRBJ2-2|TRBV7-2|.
CASTPIRGGTGELFF
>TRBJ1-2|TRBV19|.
CASSRQGISGYTF
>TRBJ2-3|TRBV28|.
CASSSRLAGPSTDTQYF
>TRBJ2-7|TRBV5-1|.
CASSLAVRETHEQYF
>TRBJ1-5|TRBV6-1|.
CASSEAQGNQPQHF
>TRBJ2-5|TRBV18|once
CASSMGQGEAETQYF
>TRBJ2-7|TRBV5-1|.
CASSLDGARGEQYF
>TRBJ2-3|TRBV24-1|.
CATSDFLADTQYF
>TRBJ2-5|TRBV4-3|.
CASSPSAGGPETQYF
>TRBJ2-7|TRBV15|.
CATSRDGQGYEQYF
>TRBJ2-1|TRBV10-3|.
CAIKTFSGRGDNEQFF
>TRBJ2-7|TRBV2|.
CASIPGTSGYEQYF
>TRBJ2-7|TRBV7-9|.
CASSEDRGWSYEQYF
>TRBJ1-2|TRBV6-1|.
CASSDRSLYGYTF
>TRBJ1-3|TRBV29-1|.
CSVGHSGNTIYF
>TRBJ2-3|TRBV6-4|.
CASSPEAFDTQYF
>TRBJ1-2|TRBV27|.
CASSSGQGEAYGYTF
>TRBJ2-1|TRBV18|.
CASSRGLAVLSYNEQFF
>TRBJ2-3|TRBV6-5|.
CASTLASSTDTQYF
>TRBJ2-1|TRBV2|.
CATVTSGLYNEQFF